This TCR beta chain is drawn from a study of cytotoxic CD8 clonotypes in ibrutinib-treated CLL. Study-level background: Response samples were taken after a median roughly twelve months of treatment, range 6 to 36.

Study-wide results and limits: Baseline values of clonality outstripped age-matched healthy donors and followed circulating CD8+ T-cell counts.

The V gene's germline CDR1 is SGHVS and CDR2 FQNEAQ. The CDR3 length is 15 residues. V lost 1 base to trimming and J lost 2 bases, with 9 bases between them. The repertoire was sequenced with immunoSEQ multiplex PCR; TCRdb's copy has only in-frame clones and lacks some. The repertoire holds fewer than 50,000 clones, with more than 45% as singletons. With regard to this clone: Its antigen remains unknown.

The origin of this receptor is a human donor with chronic lymphocytic leukemia. This rearrangement joins TRBV7-8 to TRBJ2-1; no definite D call. Sequenced here: PBMCs, sampled after 12 months of ibrutinib treatment. The CDR3 reads CASSLVIGAYNEQFF. The CDR3 nucleotides are TGTGCCAGCAGCTTAGTAATCGGAGCCTACAATGAGCAGTTCTTC.